This T cell receptor (beta chain) appears in the sequencing data of a study of sequential checkpoint blockade in melanoma. Assay used: immunoSEQ multiplex PCR; TCRdb lists only in-frame clones, some missing. The sample holds roughly 13,000 clones; roughly 50% are singletons and the top ten take 15% to 20%. Sample treatment: randomized to nivolumab then ipilimumab (arm A) or the reverse (arm B). Material: CD8+ T cells sorted from blood (inferred from file names), obtained from a patient given nivolumab and ipilimumab in sequence. This clonotype was obtained from a human donor with melanoma.

The CDR3 spells CASSFPTGNGANVLTF. The CDR3 DNA reads as TGTGCCAGCAGTTTTCCCACAGGGAACGGGGCCAACGTCCTGACTTTC. V and J are TRBV27 and TRBJ2-6; maybe TRBD1 (6 bases). The CDR3 contains 16 residues. Germline V CDR1 and CDR2: MNHEY, SMNVEV (reference sequence). Trimming stripped 3 bases from V and 4 bases from J, with 13 bases between.